The 20 T cell receptor beta chains below all came from one sample that was sequenced in a study of cytomegalovirus exposure and HLA in healthy donors. The PCR ran on 60 Vbeta and 13 Jbeta primers. The method was immunoSEQ multiplex PCR; TCRdb's version includes in-frame clones alone and lacks a portion of them. The sample yields a few hundred thousand clones, 65% to 80% seen once. Sample: PBMCs. The receptors stem from a girl under 10 years old in good health and CMV-seronegative.

This clone was seen a few times. This chain joins TRBV6-1 and TRBJ2-5, with 8 nucleotides matching TRBD2. Germline lookup yields CDR1 MNHNS and CDR2 SASEGT. CDR3 length: 16 amino acids. Trimming at V came to 3 bases and at J to 7 bases, leaving 13 bases not matched to a gene. The CDR3 is CASSDGEGDSGGTQYF. The CDR3 DNA reads TGTGCCAGCAGTGACGGGGAGGGCGACAGCGGGGGGACCCAGTACTTC.

The V and J genes are TRBV4-1 and TRBJ1-2; D is undetermined. Germline lookup yields CDR1 MGHRA and CDR2 YSYEKL. The CDR3 totals 14 residues. V was trimmed by 0 bases and J by 1 base, leaving 6 bases between them. The CDR3, as DNA: TGCGCCAGCAGCCAAGATCGCGATAACTATGGCTACACCTTC. This encodes CASSQDRDNYGYTF.

This clone occurred a few times. The chain employs TRBV19 and TRBJ2-7; 7 positions agree with TRBD2. The trim removed 8 bases at V and 5 bases at J, leaving 9 bases unmatched. The CDR3 spans 13 residues. Germline V gene data show CDR1 as LNHDA and CDR2 as SQIVND (reference sequence). The CDR3 sequence: CASRTAGEDEQYF. CDR3 in DNA: TGTGCCAGTCGGACCGCGGGGGAGGACGAGCAGTACTTC.

The chain carries TRBV5-1 and TRBJ2-5, with D unresolved. Germline CDR1 reads SGHRS; CDR2 reads YFSETQ. The length of the CDR3 is 14 residues. V was clipped by 0 bases and J by 1 base, with 7 bases between them. The CDR3 sequence is CASSLGAVQETQYF. DNA of the CDR3: TGCGCCAGCAGCTTGGGGGCTGTCCAAGAGACCCAGTACTTC. The full variable domain, its missing parts supplied by reference TRBV5-1 and TRBJ2-5, is KAGVTQTPRYLIKTRGQQVTLSCSPISGHRSVSWYQQTPGQGLQFLFEYFSETQRNKGNFPGRFSGRQFSNSRSEMNVSTLELGDSALYLCASSLGAVQETQYFGPGTRLLVL.

The rearrangement uses TRBV6-1 and TRBJ1-5, with 7 positions matching TRBD1. This CDR3 contains 20 residues. V was pared by 1 base and J by 0 bases, with 15 bases of the junction left unmatched. The germline V gene has CDR1 MNHNS and CDR2 SASEGT. Written as DNA, the CDR3 is TGTGCCAGCAGTGAAGGAGCCGAGACAGGGATCGGGTATAGCAATCAGCCCCAGCATTTT. Its translation: CASSEGAETGIGYSNQPQHF.

The chain is built from TRBV6-6 and TRBJ2-7; tentative D call: TRBD2 (6 bases). CDR3 length: 15 amino acids. Trimming removed 5 bases from V and 2 bases from J, with 16 bases in between. From germline, CDR1 is MNHNY and CDR2 SVGAGI (reference sequence). DNA of the CDR3: TGTGCCAGCAGTAGCCCAGAGGGCGGGACCTACGAGCAGTACTTC. This gives the protein CASSSPEGGTYEQYF.

CDR3 in DNA: TGTGCCAGCAGCGTCGGGGGGGTTCCCGGAAACACCATATATTTT. Protein product: CASSVGGVPGNTIYF. The V gene is TRBV9, the J gene TRBJ1-3, with D perhaps TRBD1 (5 bases). Germline lookup yields CDR1 SGDLS and CDR2 YYNGEE. CDR3 length: 15 residues. With 2 bases removed from V and 4 bases from J, the gap between germline ends came to 13 bases.

This clone was picked up a small number of times. The CDR3 DNA sequence: TGTGCCAGCAAGGGTGACAGAGGGAGGGCTAATGAAAAACTGTTTTTT. This gives the protein CASKGDRGRANEKLFF. This sequence joins TRBV6-6 and TRBJ1-4, with D maybe TRBD1 (5 bases). Trimming removed 7 bases at V and 3 bases at J, with 18 bases between. The germline gives CDR1 MNHNY, CDR2 SVGAGI (reference sequence). The CDR3 spans 16 residues.

V usage is TRBV7-9 and J usage is TRBJ1-5; 8 bases agree with TRBD1. This CDR3 contains 15 residues. Germline V CDR1 and CDR2: SEHNR, FQNEAQ (reference sequence). J was trimmed by 3 bases and V by 5 bases; bases with no gene match: 6. Here the CDR3 reads CASSPGQGFNQPQHF. Here the CDR3 DNA reads TGTGCCAGCAGCCCTGGACAGGGATTCAATCAGCCCCAGCATTTT.

The table lists this clone with a few counts. This chain links TRBV5-6 with TRBJ1-1, with D uncertain. The CDR3 length is 12 residues. Trimming stripped 5 bases from V and 1 base from J, with 6 bases between. Germline CDR1 is SGHDT and CDR2 is YYEEEE. CDR3 DNA: TGTGCCAGCAGGGGCAGGAACACTGAAGCTTTCTTT. Protein sequence: CASRGRNTEAFF. Drawing the rest from reference TRBV5-6 and TRBJ1-1, the complete variable domain is DAGVTQSPTHLIKTRGQQVTLRCSPKSGHDTVSWYQQALGQGPQFIFQYYEEEERQRGNFPDRFSGHQFPNYSSELNVNALLLGDSALYLCASRGRNTEAFFGQGTRLTVV.

As for this clone: At one boundary the junction diverges from the germline segment, which might be a read error. The J gene is TRBJ1-2, the V gene TRBV19, with 7 bases aligning to TRBD1. The CDR3 runs 16 residues. The V gene's germline CDR1 is LNHDA and CDR2 SQIVND (reference sequence). In DNA form, the CDR3 reads TGTGCCAGCAGTATAGGGAGGGGGCGAACTAGCCATGGCTACACCTTC. Residues: CASSIGRGRTSHGYTF. The entire variable domain, with the rest obtained from reference TRBV19 and TRBJ1-2, is as follows: DGGITQSPKYLFRKEGQNVTLSCEQNLNHDAMYWYRQDPGQGLRLIYYSQIVNDFQKGDIAEGYSVSREKKESFPLTVTSAQKNPTAFYLCASSIGRGRTSHGYTFGSGTRLTVV.

This clone has just one count. The chain joins TRBV4-1 to TRBJ2-1; 7 positions match TRBD2. Unmatched junction bases numbered 10, after V lost 0 bases and J lost 14 bases. Germline assignment: CDR1 MGHRA and CDR2 YSYEKL. CDR3 length: 14 residues. The CDR3 loop reads CASSQDLYVAGEFF. The DNA for the CDR3 is TGCGCCAGCAGCCAAGATCTTTATGTGGCGGGGGAGTTCTTC.

V usage is TRBV7-9 and J usage is TRBJ2-1; D may be TRBD2 (6 bases). Germline CDR1 is SEHNR and CDR2 is FQNEAQ (reference sequence). The CDR3 is 15 residues long. V was trimmed by 1 base and J by 9 bases, leaving 16 bases between them. Here the CDR3 DNA reads TGTGCCAGCAGCTTAGACCAGGGAACCGGGGGTGAGCAGTTCTTC. Translation gives CASSLDQGTGGEQFF.

This chain connects TRBV29-1 to TRBJ2-7; 8 bases align to TRBD2. CDR3 length: 12 amino acids. J lost 3 bases, V lost 7 bases, and 5 bases had no gene match. Germline lookup yields CDR1 SQVTM and CDR2 ANQGSEA. The CDR3 nucleotides are TGCAGCGCCGAGGGGACTAGCTACGAGCAGTACTTC. Amino acids: CSAEGTSYEQYF.

The rearrangement links TRBV6-1 to TRBJ2-7, with D possibly TRBD1 on 6 matching bases. This CDR3 region has 14 residues. The V gene's germline CDR1 is MNHNS and CDR2 SASEGT. Trimming removed 5 bases from V and 4 bases from J, with 15 bases in between. The DNA for the CDR3 is TGTGCCAGCAGTAAAGGACAGATGCGTTACGAGCAGTACTTC. It specifies CASSKGQMRYEQYF.

The V gene is TRBV7-9, the J gene TRBJ2-1; 9 bases match TRBD1. The germline CDR1 and CDR2 sequences are SEHNR and FQNEAQ (reference sequence). V trimming: 4 bases; J trimming: 9 bases; junction bases outside the gene matches: 1. The CDR3 totals 12 residues. The DNA of the CDR3 is TGTGCCAGCAGCTCGACAGGGGGTGAGCAGTTCTTC. Its translation is CASSSTGGEQFF.

As DNA, the CDR3 is TGCGCCAGCAGCTTGGTCGGGGATCTCCAAGAGACCCAGTACTTC. Amino acids: CASSLVGDLQETQYF. The chain has TRBV5-1 and TRBJ2-5, with a possible D match to TRBD2 (5 bases). Germline CDR1 is SGHRS and CDR2 is YFSETQ. This CDR3 has 15 amino acids. With 0 bases removed from V and 1 base from J, the gap between germline ends came to 10 bases.

V gene TRBV10-2 combines with J gene TRBJ2-3, with D possibly matching TRBD2 (7 bases). V was shortened by 5 bases and J by 2 bases, with 14 bases between the two germline ends. The CDR3 sequence is 15 residues long. CDR1 is WSHSY and CDR2 is SAAADI in the germline V gene. The CDR3: CASSRGTTFTDTQYF. CDR3 DNA: TGCGCCAGCAGTAGGGGGACTACGTTCACAGATACGCAGTATTTT.

In this sample, this clone turned up once. CDR3 nucleotides: TGTGCCAGCAGCCCGCTAGGTGACCGATACAACACTGAAGCTTTCTTT. Translation: CASSPLGDRYNTEAFF. The chain joins TRBV7-7 to TRBJ1-1; no definite D call. This CDR3 has 16 residues. V was shortened by 5 bases and J by 2 bases, with 18 bases between the two germline ends. In germline, CDR1 is SSHAT, CDR2 FNYEAQ (reference sequence).

V is TRBV23-1 and J is TRBJ2-7; 7 bases align to TRBD1. TRBV23-1 is identified as an open reading frame with a role that is uncertain. This CDR3 region has 17 residues. The ends lost 7 bases at V and 2 bases at J; junction bases unmatched: 17. CDR3 DNA: TGCGCCAGCACTTTCGGGACAGAGATACACCATGCCTACGAGCAGTACTTC. It translates to CASTFGTEIHHAYEQYF.